Below are 26 T cell receptor beta chains sequenced from a single sample in a study of radiotherapy plus CTLA-4 blockade in lung cancer (dated by TCRdb to the late 2010s). The library was prepared using the immunoSEQ multiplex PCR assay. TCRdb provides this immuneACCESS table in a form limited to in-frame rearrangements. Some clones are lacking; in checked studies, under half of them reflect an unresolved V gene, and why the rest are absent is not known. Present in this sample are around 63,000 clones, around 76% of which were seen just once. 15% to 20% of the sample is taken by the ten largest. The material was peripheral blood, obtained from a patient treated with radiotherapy plus ipilimumab. The receptors come from a human donor with non-small cell lung cancer whose response to radiotherapy plus ipilimumab could not be evaluated. Some clones in this sample may be carry-over from other donors' samples.

The chain carries TRBV4-2 and TRBJ1-4; TRBD1 is a possible D gene (5 bases). CDR1 is LGHNA, CDR2 YNFKEQ, per germline. The ends were cut back, 7 bases at V and 8 bases at J, with 20 bases in the middle. CDR3 length equals 15 residues. The CDR3 DNA sequence: TGTGCCAGCAAGCCAATACCCGGGGGTAACGAAAAACTGTTTTTT. This translates into CASKPIPGGNEKLFF.

This clone was detected only once. This chain joins TRBV5-4 and TRBJ2-5; 11 bases agree with TRBD2. In germline, CDR1 is SGHNT, CDR2 YYREEE (reference sequence). The V and J ends lost 2 bases and 5 bases, in that order; junction bases with no gene match: 8. This CDR3 spans 16 amino acids. This CDR3 is CASSLGLAGGLETQYF. The CDR3, as DNA: TGTGCCAGCAGCTTAGGGCTAGCGGGGGGACTCGAGACCCAGTACTTC. Full variable domain (rest looked up from reference TRBV5-4 and TRBJ2-5): ETGVTQSPTHLIKTRGQQVTLRCSSQSGHNTVSWYQQALGQGPQFIFQYYREEENGRGNFPPRFSGLQFPNYSSELNVNALELDDSALYLCASSLGLAGGLETQYFGPGTRLLVL.

CDR3: CASSYPDSTRTQYF. CDR3 nucleotides: TGTGCCAGCAGTTACCCCGACAGCACACGTACGCAGTATTTT. This rearrangement joins TRBV6-5 to TRBJ2-3; possibly TRBD1 for D (5 bases). This CDR3 is 14 amino acids long. Germline V lookup: CDR1 MNHEY, CDR2 SVGAGI. Trimming stripped 2 bases from V and 8 bases from J, with 14 bases between.

The chain recombines TRBV11-2 with TRBJ2-7; 9 nucleotides line up with TRBD2. V lost 4 bases and J lost 2; bases outside the gene matches: 6. The CDR3 runs to 15 residues. Germline V lookup: CDR1 SGHAT, CDR2 FQNNGV. CDR3 in DNA: TGTGCCAGCAGCTCACCCGCGGGGGGGACCTACGAGCAGTACTTC. Translated, it gives CASSSPAGGTYEQYF.

The chain links TRBV10-3 to TRBJ1-5; weak D call: TRBD1 (5 bases). Germline-derived CDR1 and CDR2 are ENHRY and SYGVKD. V lost 0 bases to trimming and J lost 4 bases, with 10 bases between them. CDR3 size: 15 residues. DNA for the CDR3: TGTGCCATCAGTGAGTCGGGGCCACTTAATCAGCCCCAGCATTTT. Protein: CAISESGPLNQPQHF.

This chain uses TRBV2 with TRBJ1-1, with TRBD1 matching 8 bases. The CDR3 has 15 residues. Germline assignment: CDR1 SNHLY and CDR2 FYNNEI. V lost 7 bases, J lost 0 bases, and 7 bases stayed unmatched. The CDR3 region has the DNA TGTGCCAGCAACCCGACAGGGGTGCTGAACACTGAAGCTTTCTTT. Amino acids: CASNPTGVLNTEAFF.

The chain employs TRBV28 and TRBJ2-2; D is uncertain. This CDR3 is 11 amino acids long. Germline loops: CDR1 MDHEN, CDR2 SYDVKM. Trimming pared 7 bases from V and 10 bases from J, leaving 10 bases between. In nucleotides, the CDR3 is TGTGCCAGCACCAACAGCTTGGAGCTGTTTTTT. Translating gives CASTNSLELFF.

V and J are TRBV7-2 and TRBJ1-2; 9 bases line up with TRBD1. Germline-derived CDR1 and CDR2 are SGHTA and FQGNSA. This CDR3 is 16 amino acids long. V was clipped by 5 bases and J by 3 bases; unmatched bases: 10. The CDR3 DNA reads as TGTGCCAGCAGCCATGGGCGGGGACAGGGATACTATGGCTACACCTTC. Its protein is CASSHGRGQGYYGYTF.

Here the CDR3 DNA reads TGTGCCAGCAGTGGACTCTTTGAAGCTTTCTTT. It yields the protein CASSGLFEAFF. The V call is TRBV25-1, the J call TRBJ1-1, with no clear D. This CDR3 region has 11 residues. V was clipped by 4 bases and J by 7 bases, with 7 bases between them. Germline V gene lookup returns CDR1 MGHDK and CDR2 SYGVNS. Full variable domain (rest looked up from reference TRBV25-1 and TRBJ1-1): EADIYQTPRYLVIGTGKKITLECSQTMGHDKMYWYQQDPGMELHLIHYSYGVNSTEKGDLSSESTVSRIRTEHFPLTLESARPSHTSQYLCASSGLFEAFFGQGTRLTVV.

The chain couples TRBV7-8 to TRBJ2-1; 7 bases agree with TRBD1. V was pared by 1 base and J by 6 bases, with 6 bases of the junction left unmatched. Per the germline V gene, CDR1 is SGHVS and CDR2 is FQNEAQ. The CDR3 covers 15 residues. CDR3 nucleotides: TGTGCCAGCAGCTTAGTCCCAGACAGGGTCAATGAGCAGTTCTTC. As protein: CASSLVPDRVNEQFF.

This sequence joins TRBV9 and TRBJ2-3, with no clear D. Germline-derived CDR1 and CDR2 are SGDLS and YYNGEE. This CDR3 is built from 14 residues. The V end was cut by 0 bases, the J end by 0 bases, with 5 bases between. The CDR3 reads CASSVAGSTDTQYF. CDR3 nucleotides: TGTGCCAGCAGCGTAGCGGGTAGCACAGATACGCAGTATTTT.

V is TRBV29-1 and J is TRBJ1-1, with D possibly TRBD1 on 6 matching bases. The CDR3 extends over 14 amino acids. Germline lookup yields CDR1 SQVTM and CDR2 ANQGSEA. The V gene lost 5 bases and the J gene lost 4 bases, with 17 bases spanning the gap. CDR3 nucleotide sequence: TGCAGCGTTTCAATAGGGGGTTTGGGCACTGAAGCTTTCTTT. Its translation: CSVSIGGLGTEAFF.

The rearrangement joins TRBV9 to TRBJ2-5; TRBD2 aligns across 7 bases. This CDR3 contains 14 residues. V shed 0 bases, J shed 5 bases, and the junction held 4 bases outside the gene matches. The germline V gene has CDR1 SGDLS and CDR2 YYNGEE. This CDR3 reads CASSVENGGETQYF. DNA for the CDR3: TGTGCCAGCAGCGTAGAAAACGGGGGGGAGACCCAGTACTTC.

The chain recombines TRBV28 with TRBJ1-1; perhaps TRBD1 as D (6 bases). The V gene lost 1 base and the J gene lost 2 bases, with 11 bases spanning the gap. CDR1 and CDR2 (germline): MDHEN, SYDVKM. The CDR3 runs 15 residues. The CDR3 sequence: CASSLLDSLNTEAFF. The DNA of the CDR3 is TGTGCCAGCAGTTTATTGGACAGCCTCAACACTGAAGCTTTCTTT.

The sample holds one count of this clone. This chain joins TRBV28 and TRBJ2-1; 7 positions agree with TRBD2. The ends lost 2 bases at V and 2 bases at J; junction bases unmatched: 0. Germline assignment: CDR1 MDHEN and CDR2 SYDVKM. This CDR3 comprises 14 residues. The CDR3 spells CASSLGGAYNEQFF. The CDR3 DNA follows: TGTGCCAGCAGTTTAGGGGGGGCCTACAATGAGCAGTTCTTC.

This clone came up a few times. The rearrangement joins TRBV6-5 to TRBJ2-2; D perhaps matches TRBD1 (6 bases). CDR3 size: 14 residues. Trimming shortened V by 6 bases and J by 5 bases, and 13 bases separated the two germline ends. Germline CDR1 reads MNHEY; CDR2 reads SVGAGI. This chain's CDR3 is CASRWGQNTGELFF. The CDR3, as DNA: TGTGCCAGCAGATGGGGACAAAATACCGGGGAGCTGTTTTTT.

This clone was found a few times. The J gene is TRBJ2-1, the V gene TRBV5-1; D unresolved. From germline, CDR1 is SGHRS and CDR2 YFSETQ. Trimming removed 4 bases at V and 1 base at J, with 12 bases between. This CDR3 has 15 residues. DNA for the CDR3: TGCGCCAGCAGCCCTGTTGTAGAATCCTACAATGAGCAGTTCTTC. Its translation is CASSPVVESYNEQFF. Full variable domain (remainder filled in from reference TRBV5-1 and TRBJ2-1): KAGVTQTPRYLIKTRGQQVTLSCSPISGHRSVSWYQQTPGQGLQFLFEYFSETQRNKGNFPGRFSGRQFSNSRSEMNVSTLELGDSALYLCASSPVVESYNEQFFGPGTRLTVL.

This rearrangement joins TRBV5-6 to TRBJ2-7; 7 nucleotides agree with TRBD1. CDR3 length equals 15 residues. V was pared by 3 bases and J by 1 base, with 7 bases of the junction left unmatched. CDR1 is SGHDT, CDR2 YYEEEE, per germline. CDR3 protein: CASSSRDSLSYEQYF. The DNA for the CDR3 is TGTGCCAGCAGCTCCCGGGACAGCCTTTCCTACGAGCAGTACTTC.

V usage is TRBV6-5 and J usage is TRBJ2-7; no firm D call. The CDR3 runs to 13 residues. Germline V gives CDR1 MNHEY, CDR2 SVGAGI. The germline V and J ends were trimmed by 5 bases and 4 bases, with 12 bases remaining between them. The CDR3: CASSPQRVYEQYF. CDR3 coding DNA: TGTGCCAGCAGTCCCCAACGGGTGTACGAGCAGTACTTC.

V usage is TRBV6-6 and J usage is TRBJ1-5, with TRBD1 matching 9 bases. The CDR3 spans 16 residues. The J segment lost 3 bases and the V segment lost 11 bases, leaving 14 bases of the junction unmatched. CDR1 and CDR2 from the germline V gene are MNHNY and SVGAGI (reference sequence). The CDR3 here is CALDSPGQGVNQPQHF. In nucleotides, the CDR3 is TGTGCCCTTGACTCCCCGGGACAGGGCGTCAATCAGCCCCAGCATTTT.

The chain has TRBV9 and TRBJ2-7, with 10 bases matching TRBD1. V lost 4 bases, J lost 0 bases, and 7 bases stayed unmatched. Germline CDR1 SGDLS, CDR2 YYNGEE. The CDR3 has 16 amino acids. As DNA, the CDR3 is TGTGCCAGCAGCCCCGGGACAGGGGTTCGCTCCTACGAGCAGTACTTC. Encoded protein: CASSPGTGVRSYEQYF.

This clone appeared once. V gene TRBV5-1 combines with J gene TRBJ2-7, with 8 bases identical to TRBD1. V was pared by 4 bases and J by 4 bases, with 7 bases of the junction left unmatched. Germline V gives CDR1 SGHRS, CDR2 YFSETQ. CDR3 length: 14 amino acids. The CDR3 protein is CASSPQGAAYEQYF. The CDR3, as DNA: TGCGCCAGCAGCCCCCAGGGGGCCGCTTACGAGCAGTACTTC. Full variable domain (remainder filled in from reference TRBV5-1 and TRBJ2-7): KAGVTQTPRYLIKTRGQQVTLSCSPISGHRSVSWYQQTPGQGLQFLFEYFSETQRNKGNFPGRFSGRQFSNSRSEMNVSTLELGDSALYLCASSPQGAAYEQYFGPGTRLTVT.

The chain links TRBV6-1 to TRBJ2-4, with TRBD1 matching over 10 bases. J gave up 7 bases and V 2 bases, and 14 bases lay outside the gene matches. Germline CDR1 is MNHNS and CDR2 is SASEGT. The length of the CDR3 is 18 residues. The CDR3 loop is CASSELGTGALKGNIQYF. DNA of the CDR3: TGTGCCAGCAGTGAACTGGGGACAGGGGCCCTAAAAGGGAACATTCAGTACTTC.

V and J are TRBV7-2 and TRBJ2-7; the match to TRBD1 covers 10 bases. Germline assignment: CDR1 SGHTA and CDR2 FQGNSA. The junction had 2 bases not matched to a gene; V was cut back by 1 base and J by 2 bases. The CDR3 is made up of 15 amino acids. The CDR3 loop reads CASSLGGTGAYEQYF. DNA of the CDR3: TGTGCCAGCAGCTTAGGTGGGACAGGGGCCTACGAGCAGTACTTC.

The rearrangement joins TRBV19 to TRBJ2-1; 9 positions agree with TRBD2. Germline assignment: CDR1 LNHDA and CDR2 SQIVND (reference sequence). With 5 bases clipped from V and 4 bases from J, the junction kept 12 bases outside the gene matches. There are 17 residues in the CDR3. The CDR3 nucleotides are TGTGCCAGTAGTCCGTCCACAGCGGGGGGTAATTACAATGAGCAGTTCTTC. This sequence encodes CASSPSTAGGNYNEQFF.

This clone was seen more than once but under ten times. The rearrangement uses TRBV28 and TRBJ2-3, with TRBD1 matching 7 bases. The length of the CDR3 is 15 residues. Germline CDR1 is MDHEN and CDR2 is SYDVKM. Trimming removed 3 bases from V and 2 bases from J; junction bases left unmatched: 5. The CDR3 loop reads CASSFSTGFTDTQYF. The CDR3 DNA reads TGTGCCAGCAGTTTCTCGACAGGGTTCACAGATACGCAGTATTTT. Full variable domain (remainder filled in from reference TRBV28 and TRBJ2-3): DVKVTQSSRYLVKRTGEKVFLECVQDMDHENMFWYRQDPGLGLRLIYFSYDVKMKEKGDIPEGYSVSREKKERFSLILESASTNQTSMYLCASSFSTGFTDTQYFGPGTRLTVL.